This T cell receptor beta chain was sequenced during a study of patients and donors after allogeneic stem cell transplantation. Germline V gives CDR1 LNHDA, CDR2 SQIVND (reference sequence). Deletions cut 2 bases from V and 2 bases from J, with 15 bases between. This CDR3 spans 17 amino acids. TCRdb ran MiXCR on the RT-PCR reads and lists one entry per CDR3 protein. The table shows 10,000 to 12,000 distinct CDR3 sequences, with approximately 22% occurring only once. The clonotype was recovered from a human donor who was either an allogeneic HSCT recipient or a stem cell or donor lymphocyte infusion donor (not recorded which). It is not recorded whose cells these are; they may come from a transplant donor. Material for sequencing was blood, either unsorted or a sorted T cell fraction (not recorded which). The V and J genes are TRBV19 and TRBJ2-2, with a possible D match to TRBD1 (6 bases). The CDR3 protein is CASSISGRGHNTGELFF. DNA for the CDR3: TGTGCCAGTAGTATAAGTGGCAGGGGCCATAACACCGGGGAGCTGTTTTTT.